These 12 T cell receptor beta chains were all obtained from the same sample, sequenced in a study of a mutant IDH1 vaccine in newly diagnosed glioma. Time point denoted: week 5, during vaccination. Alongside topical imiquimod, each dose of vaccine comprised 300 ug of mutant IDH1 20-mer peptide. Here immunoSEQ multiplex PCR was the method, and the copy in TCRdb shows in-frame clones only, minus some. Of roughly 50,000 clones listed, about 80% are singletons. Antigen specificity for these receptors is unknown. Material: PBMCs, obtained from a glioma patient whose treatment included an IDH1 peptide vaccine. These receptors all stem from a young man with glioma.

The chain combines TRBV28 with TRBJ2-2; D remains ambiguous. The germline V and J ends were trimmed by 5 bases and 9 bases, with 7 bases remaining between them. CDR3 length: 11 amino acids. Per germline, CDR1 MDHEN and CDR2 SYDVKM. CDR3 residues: CASSVARELFF. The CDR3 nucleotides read TGTGCCAGCAGTGTCGCCCGGGAGCTGTTTTTT.

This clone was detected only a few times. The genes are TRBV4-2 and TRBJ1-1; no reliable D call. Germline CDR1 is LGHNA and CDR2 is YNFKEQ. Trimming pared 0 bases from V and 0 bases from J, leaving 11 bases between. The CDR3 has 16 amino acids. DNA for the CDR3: TGTGCCAGCAGCCAAGATAAAACAGATTTGAACACTGAAGCTTTCTTT. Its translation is CASSQDKTDLNTEAFF.

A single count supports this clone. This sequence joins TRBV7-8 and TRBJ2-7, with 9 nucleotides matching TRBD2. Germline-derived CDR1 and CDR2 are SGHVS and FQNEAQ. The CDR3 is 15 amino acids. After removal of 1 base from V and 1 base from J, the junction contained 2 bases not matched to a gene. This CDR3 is CASSLGLAGSYEQYF. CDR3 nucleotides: TGTGCCAGCAGCTTAGGGCTAGCGGGGTCCTACGAGCAGTACTTC.

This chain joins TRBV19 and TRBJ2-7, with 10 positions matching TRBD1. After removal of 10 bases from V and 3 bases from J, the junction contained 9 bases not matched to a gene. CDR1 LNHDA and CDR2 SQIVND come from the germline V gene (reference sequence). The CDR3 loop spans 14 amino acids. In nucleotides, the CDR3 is TGTGCCACCAAACTGAGGACAGGGGGCTACGAGCAGTACTTC. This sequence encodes CATKLRTGGYEQYF.

CDR3: CASSFPRQGLSSTDTQYF. In DNA form, the CDR3 reads TGTGCCAGCAGCTTCCCCCGACAGGGCCTTTCTAGCACAGATACGCAGTATTTT. The rearrangement links TRBV11-2 to TRBJ2-3; 7 bases map to TRBD1. V was clipped by 3 bases and J by 0 bases; unmatched bases: 12. CDR3 size: 18 residues. CDR1 SGHAT and CDR2 FQNNGV come from the germline V gene.

CDR3 DNA: TGTGCCAGTAGTATATCAGGGGGCCAATCCTACGAGCAGTACTTC. This gives the protein CASSISGGQSYEQYF. This chain connects TRBV19 to TRBJ2-7; TRBD1 agrees at 8 bases. CDR3 size: 15 residues. Germline CDR1 reads LNHDA; CDR2 reads SQIVND (reference sequence). After removal of 2 bases from V and 1 base from J, the junction contained 4 bases not matched to a gene.

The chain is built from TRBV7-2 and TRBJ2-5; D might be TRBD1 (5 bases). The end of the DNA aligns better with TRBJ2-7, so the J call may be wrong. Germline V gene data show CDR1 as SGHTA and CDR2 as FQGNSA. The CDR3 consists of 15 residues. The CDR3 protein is CASSPTVGQGYEQYF. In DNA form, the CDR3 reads TGTGCCAGCAGCCCCACCGTGGGCCAGGGATACGAGCAGTACTTC.

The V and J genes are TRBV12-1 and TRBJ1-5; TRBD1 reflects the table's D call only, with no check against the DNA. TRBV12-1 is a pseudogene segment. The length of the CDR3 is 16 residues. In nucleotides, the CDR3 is TGTGCCAGCAGCTCGCCACCGGGACAGGGATATCAGCCCCAGCATTTT. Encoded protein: CASSSPPGQGYQPQHF.

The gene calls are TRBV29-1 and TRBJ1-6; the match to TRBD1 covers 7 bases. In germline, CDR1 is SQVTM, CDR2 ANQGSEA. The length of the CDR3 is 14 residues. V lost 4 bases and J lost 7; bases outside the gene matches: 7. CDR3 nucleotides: TGCAGCGTTGTTCTGCCAGGGGGGAATTCACCCCTCCACTTT. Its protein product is CSVVLPGGNSPLHF. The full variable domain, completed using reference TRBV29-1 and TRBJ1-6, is SAVISQKPSRDICQRGTSLTIQCQVDSQVTMMFWYRQQPGQSLTLIATANQGSEATYESGFVIDKFPISRPNLTFSTLTVSNMSPEDSSIYLCSVVLPGGNSPLHFGNGTRLTVT.

CDR3 sequence: CASSLSGGARETQYF. The CDR3 region has the DNA TGTGCCAGCAGCTTGTCAGGGGGCGCTAGGGAGACCCAGTACTTC. The chain has TRBV7-2 and TRBJ2-5; 8 positions agree with TRBD1. The CDR3 extends over 15 amino acids. Germline V gives CDR1 SGHTA, CDR2 FQGNSA. V trimming: 3 bases; J trimming: 5 bases; junction bases outside the gene matches: 8.

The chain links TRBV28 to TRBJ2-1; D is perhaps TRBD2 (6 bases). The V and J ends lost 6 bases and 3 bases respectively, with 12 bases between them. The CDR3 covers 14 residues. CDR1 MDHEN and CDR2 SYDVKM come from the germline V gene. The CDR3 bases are TGTGCCAGCAGGTCCGGGACTTACTACAATGAGCAGTTCTTC. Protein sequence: CASRSGTYYNEQFF.

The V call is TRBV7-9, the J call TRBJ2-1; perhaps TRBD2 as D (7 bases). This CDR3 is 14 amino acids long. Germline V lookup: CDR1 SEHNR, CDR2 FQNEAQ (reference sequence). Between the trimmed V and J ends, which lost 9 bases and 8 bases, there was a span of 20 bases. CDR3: CASSGGANPHEQFF. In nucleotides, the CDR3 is TGTGCCAGTTCGGGGGGCGCGAACCCTCATGAGCAGTTCTTC.